This T cell receptor (beta chain) came from a study of cytomegalovirus exposure and HLA in healthy donors. The study ran its PCR with 60 Vbeta and 13 Jbeta primers. The repertoire was sequenced with immunoSEQ multiplex PCR; TCRdb's copy has only in-frame clones and lacks some. Of about 190,000 clones listed, roughly four fifths were seen once; the top ten hold 1.5% to 2%. V gave up 3 bases and J gave up 3 bases; unmatched junction bases: 7. The CDR3 spans 15 residues. CDR1 is MGHRA and CDR2 is YSYEKL in the germline V gene. The sequence came from a young man in good health and CMV-seronegative. The V call is TRBV4-1, the J call TRBJ1-1; 7 positions agree with TRBD1. The sequenced sample consisted of PBMCs. The CDR3 protein is CASSHTPTGDTEAFF. CDR3 DNA: TGCGCCAGCAGCCACACCCCTACAGGGGACACTGAAGCTTTCTTT.